This passage covers 9 T cell receptor beta chains from one sample sequenced in a study of T cell responses to AZD1222 COVID-19 vaccine. The method was immunoSEQ multiplex PCR; TCRdb's version includes in-frame clones alone and lacks a portion of them. The repertoire holds about 99,000 clones, with roughly nine tenths as singletons. The sequencing here drew on peripheral blood, taken 28 days after the second AZD1222 dose. These receptors came from an adult who received the AZD1222 COVID-19 vaccine.

J is TRBJ2-3 and V is TRBV5-1; the D is unclear. The CDR3 has 15 amino acids. V gave up 0 bases and J gave up 3 bases, with 11 bases separating them. The V gene's germline CDR1 is SGHRS and CDR2 YFSETQ. DNA of the CDR3: TGCGCCAGCAGCTTGGACCCACTGAAGACAGATACGCAGTATTTT. Protein: CASSLDPLKTDTQYF.

V and J are TRBV2 and TRBJ1-1; 9 bases map to TRBD1. The germline gives CDR1 SNHLY, CDR2 FYNNEI. This CDR3 is built from 15 residues. The J segment lost 1 base and the V segment lost 6 bases, leaving 6 bases of the junction unmatched. For the CDR3, the DNA is TGTGCCAGCAGGGACAGGGGACTGGAGAACACTGAAGCTTTCTTT. Amino acid sequence: CASRDRGLENTEAFF.

The chain is built from TRBV28 and TRBJ2-7; 7 nucleotides align to TRBD1. In germline, CDR1 is MDHEN, CDR2 SYDVKM. V lost 1 base and J lost 5; bases outside the gene matches: 14. The CDR3 covers 17 residues. Here the CDR3 reads CASSLYVQGRFLDEQYF. Here the CDR3 DNA reads TGTGCCAGCAGTTTATATGTACAGGGGCGATTTCTCGACGAGCAGTACTTC.

This chain uses TRBV7-2 with TRBJ2-7, with 10 nucleotides matching TRBD1. V shed 2 bases and J 6 bases; nucleotides not matched to a gene: 13. CDR1 and CDR2 from the germline V gene are SGHTA and FQGNSA. The CDR3 is 17 residues long. The CDR3 DNA reads TGTGCCAGCAGCTTACGGCCCGGAGGACAGGGGGAGGTCGAGCAGTACTTC. It translates to CASSLRPGGQGEVEQYF.

The CDR3 region has the DNA TGTGCCAGCAGCCCTCTACCCCAGGGGGCCATTTCCTACGAGCAGTACTTC. It codes for CASSPLPQGAISYEQYF. The chain has TRBV9 and TRBJ2-7; the match to TRBD1 covers 8 bases. Trimming took 4 bases from V and 1 from J; bases not matched to a gene: 13. CDR1 is SGDLS and CDR2 is YYNGEE in the germline V gene. The CDR3 is 17 residues long.

The chain is built from TRBV7-9 and TRBJ2-1; TRBD1 aligns across 10 bases. With 5 bases clipped from V and 8 bases from J, the junction kept 6 bases outside the gene matches. The CDR3 is made up of 14 amino acids. Germline CDR1 and CDR2: SEHNR and FQNEAQ (reference sequence). The CDR3 nucleotides are TGTGCCAGCAGCCTCGGACAGGGGGTCGATGAGCAGTTCTTC. This encodes CASSLGQGVDEQFF.

Concerning this clone itself: This specimen includes other DNA sequences encoding the same CDR3. The chain links TRBV3-1 (or the pseudogene TRBV3-2) to TRBJ1-5, with TRBD1 matching over 7 bases. This CDR3 comprises 15 residues. V was clipped by 5 bases and J by 4 bases; unmatched bases: 8. The V gene's germline CDR1 is LGHDT and CDR2 YNNKEL (reference sequence). This CDR3 reads CASSGTVGSNQPQHF. DNA of the CDR3: TGTGCCAGCAGCGGGACAGTGGGAAGTAATCAGCCCCAGCATTTT.

The chain recombines TRBV24-1 with TRBJ2-3; D is unresolved. The germline V and J ends were trimmed by 3 bases and 1 base, with 7 bases remaining between them. CDR3 length equals 14 residues. Germline-derived CDR1 and CDR2 are KGHDR and SFDVKD. This CDR3 reads CATSDGIGTDTQYF. CDR3 nucleotides: TGTGCCACCAGTGATGGGATAGGCACAGATACGCAGTATTTT.

The chain employs TRBV5-4 and TRBJ2-1, with D possibly being TRBD2 (6 bases). Germline CDR1 reads SGHNT; CDR2 reads YYREEE (reference sequence). Trimming removed 4 bases at V and 6 bases at J, with 20 bases between. This CDR3 is 16 amino acids long. Here the CDR3 DNA reads TGTGCCAGCAGCCCAACTACTAGCCGAGCCAGCAATGAGCAGTTCTTC. It specifies CASSPTTSRASNEQFF.